This T cell receptor beta chain was captured in a study of T cell repertoires in cytomegalovirus infection. About this clonotype itself: Its target is not known.

Regarding the study as a whole: Across the ex vivo response, the dominant clonotypes were HLA-C-restricted CMV-specific TCR beta clonotypes.

Germline V gives CDR1 MNHEY, CDR2 SMNVEV (reference sequence). Trimming removed 5 bases from V and 4 bases from J; junction bases left unmatched: 8. The CDR3 runs to 15 residues. In TCRdb, the reads were re-called with MiXCR into one record per CDR3 protein. The sample shows 510,000 or so distinct CDR3 sequences, about 25% of them seen only once. The specimen was PBMCs. The sequence came from a human donor in good health (CMV status not recorded). Some clones in this sample may be carry-over from other donors' samples. J is TRBJ2-7 and V is TRBV27, with TRBD1 identical over 10 bases. The CDR3: CASSARQGAGYEQYF. The CDR3 region has the DNA TGTGCCAGCAGTGCAAGACAGGGGGCAGGGTACGAGCAGTACTTC.